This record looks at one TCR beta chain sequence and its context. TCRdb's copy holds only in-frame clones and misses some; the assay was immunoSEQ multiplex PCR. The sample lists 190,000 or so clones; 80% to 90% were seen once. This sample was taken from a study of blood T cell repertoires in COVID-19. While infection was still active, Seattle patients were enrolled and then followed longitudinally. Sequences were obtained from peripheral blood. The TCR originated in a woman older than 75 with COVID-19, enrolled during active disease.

CDR3 coding DNA: TGTGCCAGCTCACCTAGCGGGAGGGTAGGCGAGCAGTACTTC. Its protein product is CASSPSGRVGEQYF. This chain uses TRBV18 with TRBJ2-7; 11 bases align to TRBD2. CDR3 length: 14 residues. With V trimmed by 3 bases and J by 6 bases, 4 bases remained unmatched. The germline gives CDR1 KGHSH, CDR2 LQKENI.